The 32 T cell receptor beta chains presented below share a single source sample, sequenced in a study of blood T cells in healthy people across ages (dated by TCRdb to between 2014 and 2017). To prepare the library, 5' RACE was applied. For sequencing, an Illumina HiSeq 2500 was employed. A second roughly 7 to 11 cycle PCR used a sample-barcoded 5' primer and a J-beta primer mix. The public reads were quality trimmed at Q25 with fastp and then assembled into clones with MiXCR by TCRdb, keeping productive beta chains. Every entry covers one CDR3 protein and lists the most common genes and DNA from its rows. The sample table shows about 1.4 million distinct CDR3 sequences, and roughly 60% are seen once. Under 8.5% of the sample belongs to the ten largest clones. Sequencing used blood. Receptors were obtained from a man aged 18 to 29 in good health.

This chain connects TRBV14 to TRBJ2-5; no clear D. This CDR3 spans 16 amino acids. The V gene's germline CDR1 is SGHDN and CDR2 FVKESK. Trimming stripped 3 bases from V and 5 bases from J, with 19 bases between. The CDR3 sequence: CASSQGLVDGVETQYF. The CDR3 DNA reads as TGTGCCAGCAGCCAGGGATTGGTCGACGGAGTGGAGACCCAGTACTTC.

The gene calls are TRBV29-1 and TRBJ2-7; TRBD2 matches at 7 bases. Judging by the DNA end, TRBJ2-5 fits better; the J call may be wrong. In germline, CDR1 is SQVTM, CDR2 ANQGSEA. This CDR3 contains 14 residues. The CDR3 bases are TGCAGCGTTACCACCTCGGGACTAAGGGAGACCCAGTACTTC. It encodes CSVTTSGLRETQYF.

This sequence joins TRBV4-2 and TRBJ2-7; 9 nucleotides align to TRBD2. The tail of the sequence fits TRBJ2-4 better, so the J call may be wrong. The CDR3 is 15 residues long. In germline, CDR1 is LGHNA, CDR2 YNFKEQ. The CDR3 here is CASSQVEAGGSIQYF. CDR3 in DNA: TGTGCCAGCAGCCAAGTCGAAGCGGGAGGTAGCATTCAGTACTTC.

The chain couples TRBV24-1 to TRBJ2-6; TRBD2 is a possible D gene (6 bases). Germline CDR1 reads KGHDR; CDR2 reads SFDVKD. The V gene lost 9 bases and the J gene lost 10 bases, with 12 bases spanning the gap. This CDR3 region has 12 residues. CDR3 sequence reads: CATGGEGNVLTF. The CDR3 bases are TGTGCCACCGGAGGGGAAGGGAACGTCCTGACTTTC.

This clonotype was seen a handful of times. The junction and the germline gene differ at one end; a read error may be behind it. The gene calls are TRBV4-1 and TRBJ1-4; D remains unclear. From germline, CDR1 is MGHRA and CDR2 YSYEKL. This CDR3 comprises 14 residues. CDR3 DNA: TGCGCCAGCAGACAAGGGTGGGCAAGGGAAAAACTGTTTTTT. Its protein is CASRQGWAREKLFF.

V and J are TRBV18 and TRBJ2-1, with D possibly TRBD2 on 6 matching bases. The germline CDR1 and CDR2 sequences are KGHSH and LQKENI. Trimming removed 3 bases from V and 4 bases from J, with 16 bases in between. CDR3 size: 16 residues. DNA for the CDR3: TGTGCCAGCTCACCGAACTTAAACCGGGGGTACAATGAGCAGTTCTTC. This gives the protein CASSPNLNRGYNEQFF.

This chain uses TRBV6-6 with TRBJ2-5; 8 bases are shared with TRBD2. The DNA matches TRBJ2-7 better at its end, which makes the J call doubtful. From germline, CDR1 is MNHNY and CDR2 SVGAGI (reference sequence). The CDR3 runs 14 residues. DNA for the CDR3: TGTGCCAGCGCCCCCGCGGGGGGCACCTACGAGCAGTACTTC. Translated, it gives CASAPAGGTYEQYF.

The chain carries TRBV25-1 and TRBJ2-7; weak D call: TRBD2 (5 bases). CDR3 length equals 13 residues. Between the trimmed V and J ends, which lost 6 bases and 4 bases, there was a span of 13 bases. Germline CDR1 and CDR2: MGHDK and SYGVNS. The CDR3 loop is CASSIGVPYEQYF. The CDR3 coding sequence is TGTGCCAGCAGCATCGGGGTCCCGTACGAGCAGTACTTC.

This chain joins TRBV20-1 and TRBJ1-4, with D possibly matching TRBD1 (6 bases). V was cut by 6 bases and J by 8 bases, with 19 bases left in between. In germline, CDR1 is DFQATT, CDR2 SNEGSKA (reference sequence). The CDR3 has 14 amino acids. The chain's CDR3 is CSAPIGGAREKLFF. The CDR3 DNA reads TGCAGTGCCCCCATAGGGGGGGCGAGAGAAAAACTGTTTTTT.

V and J are TRBV4-2 and TRBJ2-5, with D maybe TRBD2 (7 bases). Germline-derived CDR1 and CDR2 are LGHNA and YNFKEQ. The V end was cut by 0 bases, the J end by 0 bases, with 14 bases between. This CDR3 is 17 amino acids long. DNA for the CDR3: TGTGCCAGCAGCCAAGATATATTAGGGGGGGACCAAGAGACCCAGTACTTC. Translation: CASSQDILGGDQETQYF.

This clonotype is a singleton in its sample. This chain joins TRBV20-1 and TRBJ1-2; no definite D call. V lost 0 bases, J lost 6 bases, and 20 bases lay in between. CDR1 DFQATT and CDR2 SNEGSKA come from the germline V gene (reference sequence). The length of the CDR3 is 16 residues. CDR3: CSARDVVGEASHGYTF. The DNA for the CDR3 is TGCAGTGCTAGAGATGTGGTCGGAGAGGCTAGTCATGGCTACACCTTC.

V usage is TRBV7-2 and J usage is TRBJ1-1, with TRBD1 matching 9 bases. Trimming at V came to 5 bases and at J to 5 bases, leaving 3 bases not matched to a gene. Germline loops: CDR1 SGHTA, CDR2 FQGNSA. The CDR3 is 13 residues long. This CDR3 reads CASSGQGRTEAFF. The CDR3 nucleotides are TGTGCCAGCAGCGGACAGGGGAGGACTGAAGCTTTCTTT.

This clonotype was detected once. The gene calls are TRBV6-5 and TRBJ1-2; weak D call: TRBD1 (6 bases). Germline CDR1 reads MNHEY; CDR2 reads SVGAGI. The V end lost 7 bases, the J end lost 2 bases, and 20 bases lay between the germline ends. The CDR3 is 16 amino acids. The CDR3 DNA sequence: TGTGCCAGCAAAGCGGGGGGCGGTACAGGGAACTATGGCTACACCTTC. Amino acids: CASKAGGGTGNYGYTF.

The genes are TRBV6-2 or TRBV6-3 and TRBJ2-5; possible D gene TRBD1, 5 bases. The assigned J gene may be wrong: the sequence end matches TRBJ2-7 better. The germline V gene encodes CDR1 MNHEY and CDR2 SVGEGT. The CDR3 runs 15 residues. The CDR3 spells CASTAGWGHSDEQYF. The CDR3 nucleotides read TGTGCCAGCACCGCCGGGTGGGGCCACTCTGACGAGCAGTACTTC.

On this clonotype: With a much larger clone just one base away, this may be a read error. The chain carries TRBV6-6 and TRBJ2-7; D is undetermined. The CDR3 is 12 amino acids. The germline V gene encodes CDR1 MNHNY and CDR2 SVGAGI (reference sequence). CDR3 protein: CASSYSSDEQYF. The CDR3 nucleotides read TGTGCCAGCAGTTACTCCTCCGACGAGCAGTACTTC.

The chain uses TRBV10-3 and TRBJ2-7; D not certain. The CDR3 covers 13 residues. V was shortened by 0 bases and J by 4 bases, with 7 bases between the two germline ends. The germline V gene encodes CDR1 ENHRY and CDR2 SYGVKD. This CDR3 reads CAISESADYEQYF. CDR3 bases: TGTGCCATCAGTGAGTCGGCGGATTACGAGCAGTACTTC.

V usage is TRBV2 and J usage is TRBJ2-3; 11 bases are a match to TRBD2. The CDR3 consists of 15 residues. J was trimmed by 6 bases and V by 6 bases; bases with no gene match: 8. Germline CDR1 is SNHLY and CDR2 is FYNNEI. Written as DNA, the CDR3 is TGTGCCAGCAGCCCCGGGACTAGCGGTTGGGATACGCAGTATTTT. This encodes CASSPGTSGWDTQYF.

This clonotype appeared a few times. V gene TRBV29-1 combines with J gene TRBJ2-7; 9 bases are shared with TRBD1. V gave up 6 bases and J gave up 3 bases; unmatched junction bases: 9. CDR1 SQVTM and CDR2 ANQGSEA come from the germline V gene. The CDR3 consists of 14 residues. This CDR3 reads CSVVDRGSVYEQYF. DNA of the CDR3: TGCAGCGTCGTGGACAGGGGATCAGTCTACGAGCAGTACTTC.

The chain combines TRBV10-2 with TRBJ2-3; TRBD2 agrees at 7 bases. After removal of 4 bases from V and 6 bases from J, the junction contained 13 bases not matched to a gene. CDR1 and CDR2 from the germline V gene are WSHSY and SAAADI. The CDR3 runs 16 residues. The CDR3 protein is CASSAHGPGEGDTQYF. The CDR3 DNA reads TGCGCCAGCAGTGCCCACGGGCCGGGGGAGGGCGATACGCAGTATTTT.

The gene calls are TRBV6-2 or TRBV6-3 and TRBJ2-1; D perhaps matches TRBD1 (6 bases). The CDR3 runs to 16 residues. Trimming cost V 4 bases and J 2 bases, with 15 bases left between them. Germline values: CDR1 MNHEY, CDR2 SVGEGT. In nucleotides, the CDR3 is TGTGCCAGCAGTTCGGCGGACAGCCAGACCTACAATGAGCAGTTCTTC. Translated: CASSSADSQTYNEQFF.

The chain recombines TRBV20-1 with TRBJ2-1; TRBD2 matches at 10 bases. Germline V gene lookup returns CDR1 DFQATT and CDR2 SNEGSKA (reference sequence). The CDR3 is made up of 16 amino acids. J gave up 4 bases and V 0 bases, and 6 bases lay outside the gene matches. The CDR3 is CSARDQRTSGYNEQFF. In nucleotides, the CDR3 is TGCAGTGCTAGAGATCAAAGGACTAGCGGTTACAATGAGCAGTTCTTC.

The CDR3 loop is CASSKQGTSNQPQHF. The CDR3 DNA reads TGTGCCAGCAGCAAACAGGGAACGAGCAATCAGCCCCAGCATTTT. V is TRBV6-5 and J is TRBJ1-5, with D tentatively TRBD1 (6 bases). The germline V gene has CDR1 MNHEY and CDR2 SVGAGI. V shed 6 bases and J shed 1 base, with 13 bases lying between them. CDR3 length: 15 amino acids.

The chain links TRBV12-5 to TRBJ2-3, with a weak D call TRBD1 (6 bases). Germline CDR1 and CDR2: LGHNT and FRNRAP. V dropped 5 bases and J dropped 4 bases, with 13 bases sitting between them. The CDR3 runs to 14 residues. For the CDR3, the DNA is TGTGCTAGTGGTCTCGGGACACTGGCAGATACGCAGTATTTT. Translation gives CASGLGTLADTQYF.

The chain has TRBV5-1 and TRBJ2-7; D is possibly TRBD1 (6 bases). The J call is doubtful: the DNA matches TRBJ2-5 better. Germline V gene sequence: CDR1 SGHRS, CDR2 YFSETQ. This CDR3 is 14 amino acids long. The chain's CDR3 is CASSLGQGPETQYF. The CDR3 nucleotides are TGCGCCAGCAGCTTGGGTCAGGGGCCAGAGACCCAGTACTTC.

The chain uses TRBV6-1 and TRBJ2-5; 12 bases are a match to TRBD2. The CDR3 covers 15 residues. Unmatched junction bases numbered 6, after V lost 6 bases and J lost 4 bases. Germline CDR1 and CDR2: MNHNS and SASEGT. The CDR3 nucleotides are TGTGCCAGCAGACCTAGCGGGGGGGCCGGAGAGACCCAGTACTTC. Translating gives CASRPSGGAGETQYF.

Here the CDR3 reads CASSSRQGSPRPQHF. For the CDR3, the DNA is TGTGCCAGCAGTTCGCGACAGGGGAGTCCCCGGCCCCAGCATTTT. V and J are TRBV28 and TRBJ1-5; 8 bases map to TRBD1. The CDR3 is 15 residues long. Germline V gene data show CDR1 as MDHEN and CDR2 as SYDVKM. Germline trimming cut 4 bases from V and 9 bases from J; bases unmatched to any gene: 11. Looking up the rest from reference TRBV28 and TRBJ1-5 gives the full variable domain: DVKVTQSSRYLVKRTGEKVFLECVQDMDHENMFWYRQDPGLGLRLIYFSYDVKMKEKGDIPEGYSVSREKKERFSLILESASTNQTSMYLCASSSRQGSPRPQHFGDGTRLSIL.

CDR3 protein: CASSLRGLTEKLFF. For the CDR3, the DNA is TGTGCCAGCAGTTTGCGGGGCCTTACTGAAAAACTGTTTTTT. The V gene is TRBV12-3 or TRBV12-4, the J gene TRBJ1-4; perhaps TRBD1 as D (5 bases). This CDR3 is built from 14 residues. V was trimmed by 3 bases and J by 7 bases, leaving 12 bases between them.

The rearrangement uses TRBV2 and TRBJ2-3; D remains unclear. With 0 bases removed from V and 4 bases from J, the gap between germline ends came to 11 bases. The CDR3 loop spans 15 amino acids. Germline CDR1 and CDR2: SNHLY and FYNNEI. The CDR3: CASSEAGRISDTQYF. In DNA, the CDR3 is TGTGCCAGCAGTGAAGCGGGCAGGATATCAGATACGCAGTATTTT.

This clonotype was detected once. V gene TRBV4-2 combines with J gene TRBJ2-7, with D perhaps given as TRBD1 or TRBD2 (5 bases each). This CDR3 contains 15 residues. Trimming shortened V by 2 bases and J by 1 base, and 12 bases separated the two germline ends. Germline CDR1 reads LGHNA; CDR2 reads YNFKEQ. CDR3 nucleotides: TGTGCCAGCAGCCAACCCTGGGACCTATCCTACGAGCAGTACTTC. Translation gives CASSQPWDLSYEQYF.

CDR3 amino acids: CASSEYGRAYEQYF. The CDR3 DNA reads TGCGCCAGCAGTGAGTACGGCAGAGCCTACGAGCAGTACTTC. The rearrangement links TRBV10-1 to TRBJ2-7; no reliable D call. The CDR3 loop spans 14 amino acids. From germline, CDR1 is WNHNN and CDR2 SYGVQD (reference sequence). V lost 1 base and J 2 bases, leaving 9 bases between the germline ends.

The rearrangement uses TRBV6-5 and TRBJ2-3; 7 nucleotides line up with TRBD1. Germline CDR1 MNHEY, CDR2 SVGAGI. Trimming removed 4 bases from V and 7 bases from J; junction bases left unmatched: 11. This CDR3 is 15 amino acids long. CDR3 sequence (DNA): TGTGCCAGCAGTTCCCCCGGGACAGATACTAATACGCAGTATTTT. Translation gives CASSSPGTDTNTQYF.

The rearrangement joins TRBV12-3 or TRBV12-4 to TRBJ1-4, with a possible D match to TRBD1 (6 bases). This CDR3 is 14 amino acids long. Trimming removed 6 bases at V and 6 bases at J, with 14 bases between. The CDR3 DNA is TGTGCCAGCAGACCTAGTGGGACATATGAAAAACTGTTTTTT. Translated, it gives CASRPSGTYEKLFF.